This T cell receptor (beta chain) was recorded in a study of T and B cells in COVID-19 patients. Study summary: Peripheral blood came from COVID-19 patients with active infection or after recovery. Critical illness requiring mechanical ventilation or extracorporeal membrane oxygenation affected about 60% of the roughly 20 active-infection patients. The study, taken as a whole, reports: Exclusive to the recovered cohort were 2,300 or so TCR clusters, about 29 of them with low generation probability. No sequencing was yet done of CD4+, regulatory or CD8+ subsets, or of SARS-CoV-2-responsive or tetramer+ sorted cells.

Blood genomic DNA input for TRB amplification was roughly 220-500 ng. With 5 bases removed from V and 6 bases from J, the gap between germline ends came to 10 bases. The V gene's germline CDR1 is DFQATT and CDR2 SNEGSKA (reference sequence). The CDR3 sequence is 12 residues long. Remarks on this clonotype: The antigen remains unidentified.

TRB rearrangements were amplified by multiplex PCR with BIOMED2 TRB-A/B primers. TCRdb analysed the multiplex PCR reads with MiXCR anew, one entry per CDR3 protein. The profile covers 7,000 or so distinct CDR3 sequences, with under 30% appearing a single time and around 10% taken by the ten largest. This TCR derives from a human donor with active COVID-19. The chain combines TRBV20-1 with TRBJ2-2, with TRBD1 as a possible D gene (6 bases). What was sequenced was blood. Written as DNA, the CDR3 is TGCAGTGCTTCACAGGGCGCCGGGGAGCTGTTTTTT. Amino acids: CSASQGAGELFF.